The clone carrying this TCR beta chain was found a few times. The data are from a study of blood T cell repertoires in COVID-19. Study as a whole: Samples representing acute and convalescent COVID-19 were sourced from the United States, Italy and Spain. Sample material is recorded as cDNA or gDNA derived from T cells, B-cell-depleted T cells, or PBMCs.

How the authors handled the data: For nucleated cells, counts were estimated from reference gene primer amplification. TCRdb's table, derived via immunoSEQ multiplex PCR, lists solely in-frame clones and lacks some. The D gene and trimming were derived from the DNA, and the V and J assignments and clone size from that table. The table lists 110,000 or so clones, about 85% of them singletons. Germline-derived CDR1 and CDR2 are SGHNT and YYREEE (reference sequence). V trimming: 4 bases; J trimming: 0 bases; junction bases outside the gene matches: 4. This CDR3 contains 15 residues. This sequence joins TRBV5-4 and TRBJ2-7; TRBD2 matches 10 bases. The sequenced material came from peripheral blood. The TCR originated in a man aged 50 or older with acute or convalescent COVID-19. Here the CDR3 DNA reads TGTGCCAGCAGCCCTAGCGGGGGCCTCTCCTACGAGCAGTACTTC. This translates into CASSPSGGLSYEQYF.